A selection of T cell receptor beta chains follows, all from one sample in a study of chemoradiotherapy in HPV16-positive cancers. Some clones are missing from TCRdb's copy, which holds only in-frame ones; the method was immunoSEQ multiplex PCR. The sample lists 15,000 or so clones; more than 75% were seen once. Sample collection occurred from a patient who underwent chemoradiotherapy. These receptor sequences come from a human donor with HPV-associated anogenital cancer. CDR3s include the opening cysteine and the closing phenylalanine or tryptophan. A D gene is named only where the DNA matches it firmly. Size is stated for part of the rows, as once, few or many counts, or as a class when the clone is expanded.

size: .; D: .; J: TRBJ1-1; V: TRBV11-2; DNA: TGTGCCAGCAGCTTAACAGGTGGCCGTGGGGCTTTCTTT; CDR3: CASSLTGGRGAFF
size: once; D: .; J: TRBJ2-7; V: TRBV27; DNA: TGTGCCAGCAGTCCTCGGACAGGGAGGGTGGGGGGAACCTACGAGCAGTACTTC; CDR3: CASSPRTGRVGGTYEQYF
size: .; D: TRBD1; J: TRBJ1-2; V: TRBV29-1; DNA: TGCAGCGTTGAAAGACAGGGGTCTGGCTACACCTTC; CDR3: CSVERQGSGYTF
size: .; D: .; J: TRBJ2-3; V: TRBV6-6; DNA: TGTGCCAGCAGTCCCAGGGATAGCACAGATACGCAGTATTTT; CDR3: CASSPRDSTDTQYF
size: .; D: .; J: TRBJ1-5; V: TRBV9; DNA: TGTGCCAGCTCCCGGGACGGAATCAATCAGCCCCAGCATTTT; CDR3: CASSRDGINQPQHF
size: .; D: .; J: TRBJ1-1; V: TRBV19; DNA: TGTGCCAGTAGTGTCCGGGATAACACTGAAGCTTTCTTT; CDR3: CASSVRDNTEAFF
size: .; D: TRBD1; J: TRBJ2-3; V: TRBV18; DNA: TGTGCCAGCTCCCAGGGACAGGGAAGCACAGATACGCAGTATTTT; CDR3: CASSQGQGSTDTQYF
size: once; D: .; J: TRBJ2-2; V: TRBV7-8; DNA: TGTGCCAGCAGCTTAGGAACCGGAGGAGCCGGGGAGCTGTTTTTT; CDR3: CASSLGTGGAGELFF
size: .; D: TRBD2; J: TRBJ2-5; V: TRBV5-1; DNA: TGCGCCAGCAGGTCGATAGCGGGGGAGCAAGAGACCCAGTACTTC; CDR3: CASRSIAGEQETQYF
size: .; D: .; J: TRBJ1-1; V: TRBV7-9; DNA: TGTGCCAGCAGCTTAGATGCTCGGACAAACACTGAAGCTTTCTTT; CDR3: CASSLDARTNTEAFF
size: .; D: .; J: TRBJ1-1; V: TRBV6-1; DNA: TGTGCCAGCCGGAGGACAGACTATACAGAAGCTTTCTTT; CDR3: CASRRTDYTEAFF
size: few; D: .; J: TRBJ1-5; V: TRBV7-2; DNA: TGTGCCAGCAGCTTAGATTTCCAAAAGCCCCAGCATTTT; CDR3: CASSLDFQKPQHF
size: .; D: .; J: TRBJ2-1; V: TRBV2; DNA: TGTGCCAGCAGGGGGACCAGGCGGGTTGGGCAGTTCTTC; CDR3: CASRGTRRVGQFF
size: .; D: .; J: TRBJ1-1; V: TRBV7-6; DNA: TGTGCCAGCAGCCCGTACGGGTCGGGGAACACTGAAGCTTTCTTT; CDR3: CASSPYGSGNTEAFF
size: .; D: .; J: TRBJ1-1; V: TRBV5-6; DNA: TGTGCCAGCAGCTTTCTCAGTGATAGAGTCGAAGCTTTCTTT; CDR3: CASSFLSDRVEAFF
size: .; D: .; J: TRBJ2-5; V: TRBV7-2; DNA: TGTGCCAGCAGCTTAGTAGTCCAAGAGACCCAGTACTTC; CDR3: CASSLVVQETQYF
size: once; D: TRBD2; J: TRBJ2-5; V: TRBV5-1; DNA: TGCGCCAGCAGCTATCGGGAGGAAGAGACCCAGTACTTC; CDR3: CASSYREEETQYF
size: once; D: .; J: TRBJ1-4; V: TRBV29-1; DNA: TGCAGCGTTGAAGAGCTGGGGGCAGGGCAGTTTAATGAAAAACTGTTTTTT; CDR3: CSVEELGAGQFNEKLFF
size: .; D: TRBD1; J: TRBJ1-6; V: TRBV27; DNA: TGTGCCAGCAGTTCGGTAAAGACAGGGGTATTCAATTCACCCCTCCACTTT; CDR3: CASSSVKTGVFNSPLHF
size: .; D: .; J: TRBJ1-6; V: TRBV15; DNA: TGTGCCACCAGCAGAGATCGGGGGGCCCGGAATTCACCCCTCCACTTT; CDR3: CATSRDRGARNSPLHF
size: .; D: .; J: TRBJ2-6; V: TRBV6-6; DNA: TGTGCCAGCACCCCTCGGGGATCTGGGGCCAACGTCCTGACTTTC; CDR3: CASTPRGSGANVLTF
size: few; D: .; J: TRBJ1-2; V: TRBV2; DNA: TGTGCCAGCAGTGAGGTTGGATCAAGAGGTTATGGCTACACCTTC; CDR3: CASSEVGSRGYGYTF
size: .; D: .; J: TRBJ2-7; V: TRBV4-2; DNA: TGTGCCAGCAGCCAAGATCTGGACAGCTCCTACGAGCAGTACTTC; CDR3: CASSQDLDSSYEQYF
size: .; D: .; J: TRBJ2-5; V: TRBV13; DNA: TGTGCCAGCAGCAATTTCTTCGAACAGGGAGCTAAAGAGACCCAGTACTTC; CDR3: CASSNFFEQGAKETQYF
size: .; D: .; J: TRBJ1-2; V: TRBV28; DNA: TGTGCCAGCAGTTTGGGAGGTACTAACTATGGCTACACCTTC; CDR3: CASSLGGTNYGYTF
size: .; D: TRBD2; J: TRBJ2-5; V: TRBV19; DNA: TGTGCCAGTTCCCCGACGACTAGCGGGGCTGGGTTGCAGTACTTC; CDR3: CASSPTTSGAGLQYF
size: .; D: .; J: TRBJ2-7; V: TRBV30; DNA: TGTGCCTGGACCCGAGGCACGGCTACCTACGAGCAGTACTTC; CDR3: CAWTRGTATYEQYF
size: .; D: TRBD1; J: TRBJ1-2; V: TRBV28; DNA: TGTGCCAGCAGTTTAGTTCACCAGGGGGTGAGCTACACCTTC; CDR3: CASSLVHQGVSYTF
size: .; D: .; J: TRBJ1-2; V: TRBV10-3; DNA: TGTGCCATCAGTACTGGACAGATCTATGGCTACACCTTC; CDR3: CAISTGQIYGYTF
size: .; D: TRBD1; J: TRBJ1-2; V: TRBV27; DNA: TGTGCCAGCAGGGACAGGGAACTTCATGGCTACACCTTC; CDR3: CASRDRELHGYTF
size: .; D: .; J: TRBJ1-3; V: TRBV5-3; DNA: TGTGCCAGAAGCTTGAGAACACGGCGGACCTCTGGAAACACCATATATTTT; CDR3: CARSLRTRRTSGNTIYF
size: .; D: .; J: TRBJ2-3; V: TRBV28; DNA: TGTGCCAGCAGCCAAAATGGGGGATTAGAGGCAGATACGCAGTATTTT; CDR3: CASSQNGGLEADTQYF
size: .; D: .; J: TRBJ1-4; V: TRBV4-2; DNA: TGTGCCAGCAGATACACAGGGAATGATGAAAAACTGTTTTTT; CDR3: CASRYTGNDEKLFF
size: once; D: .; J: TRBJ1-2; V: TRBV23-1; DNA: TGCGCCAGCAGTCAAGACAGTGATTACTATGGCTACACCTTC; CDR3: CASSQDSDYYGYTF
size: .; D: .; J: TRBJ1-2; V: TRBV5-4; DNA: TGTGCCAGCAGCGGACACCGGGACGGTCGTATTGGCTACACCTTC; CDR3: CASSGHRDGRIGYTF
size: .; D: TRBD1; J: TRBJ1-2; V: TRBV6-1; DNA: TGTGCCAGCAGTCGGGACAGGGGCTACTATGGCTACACCTTC; CDR3: CASSRDRGYYGYTF
size: .; D: TRBD2; J: TRBJ2-2; V: TRBV7-6; DNA: TGTGCCAGCAGCCCGGGAGGGGGCACCGGGGAGCTGTTTTTT; CDR3: CASSPGGGTGELFF
size: .; D: .; J: TRBJ1-5; V: TRBV7-9; DNA: TGTGCCAGCAGCTACGGGCCGGGTTCCCCCCAGCATTTT; CDR3: CASSYGPGSPQHF
size: .; D: .; J: TRBJ2-7; V: TRBV7-9; DNA: TGTGCCAGCAGCTGGGGCGGAAGTTGGTACGAGCAGTACTTC; CDR3: CASSWGGSWYEQYF
size: .; D: .; J: TRBJ1-1; V: TRBV6-1; DNA: TGTGCCAGCAGTGGCCGGGGGAACACTGAAGCTTTCTTT; CDR3: CASSGRGNTEAFF
size: once; D: TRBD1; J: TRBJ1-6; V: TRBV19; DNA: TGTGCCAGTAGTTTGGCAGGGGGGAATTCACCCCTCCACTTT; CDR3: CASSLAGGNSPLHF
size: .; D: .; J: TRBJ1-6; V: TRBV14; DNA: TGTGCCAGCAGCCCCTACCTCTCAAATTCACCCCTCCACTTT; CDR3: CASSPYLSNSPLHF